Shown below are 6 T cell receptor beta chains from a single sample sequenced in a study of tumor-infiltrating lymphocytes in primary liver carcinoma. Germline DNA was extracted too, while blood RNA derived from unsorted whole blood. From roughly 500 ng total RNA, TCR beta cDNA was generated with a primer in the constant region. Generation of the TCR beta libraries relied on three nested multiplex PCR rounds using slightly modified ARM-PCR. A C-beta reverse primer and TRBV1-TRBV30 forward primers served in each of the first two PCR rounds, at about 10 cycles apiece. TCRdb recomputed calls from the multiplex PCR reads with MiXCR, one row per CDR3 protein. The top ten hold about 6.3% of the sample, which has roughly 330,000 distinct CDR3 sequences, about 61% seen once. The material sequenced was peripheral blood. The receptors were gathered from a man aged 35 to 55 with primary liver carcinoma and hepatitis B virus infection.

Worth noting for this clonotype: The final CDR3 position lacks the conserved phenylalanine or tryptophan, pointing to a likely read error. The chain is built from TRBV11-3 and TRBJ2-1; D is uncertain. This CDR3 is built from 12 residues. Germline assignment: CDR1 SGHNT and CDR2 YENEEA. The chain's CDR3 is CASSLDRSEQFL. The DNA of the CDR3 is TGTGCTAGCAGCTTAGATAGGAGTGAGCAGTTCCTC.

This clonotype was counted ten times or more. The chain carries TRBV11-2 and TRBJ2-7; unclear D gene. This CDR3 has 13 amino acids. V was shortened by 5 bases and J by 5 bases, with 13 bases between the two germline ends. Germline CDR1 and CDR2: SGHAT and FQNNGV. CDR3 in DNA: TGTGCCAGCAGCCTGTCTCAAATTCACGAGCAGTACTTC. Its translation: CASSLSQIHEQYF.

Of note for this clonotype: Possible read error: a much larger clone is one base away. The rearrangement uses TRBV6-5 and TRBJ2-3; the D gene is possibly TRBD1 (5 bases). From germline, CDR1 is MNHEY and CDR2 SVGAGI. The CDR3 consists of 15 residues. V was shortened by 8 bases and J by 0 bases, with 15 bases between the two germline ends. CDR3 coding DNA: TGTGCCAGCCTTAAGGACATGACTAGCACAGATACGCAGTATTTT. Translation gives CASLKDMTSTDTQYF.

As to this clonotype: This may come from a read error, since a much larger clone is one base off. The chain uses TRBV4-1 and TRBJ2-1; D gene ambiguous. The CDR3 runs to 14 residues. V gave up 6 bases and J gave up 5 bases, with 14 bases separating them. Germline V gives CDR1 MGHRA, CDR2 YSYEKL. In DNA, the CDR3 is TGCGCCAGCAGGGAAGCCGGGCTTAACAATGAGCAGTTCTTC. Residues: CASREAGLNNEQFF.

This clonotype showed up many times. The chain recombines TRBV4-1 with TRBJ2-7; 11 nucleotides agree with TRBD1. After removal of 4 bases from V and 7 bases from J, the junction contained 6 bases not matched to a gene. Germline assignment: CDR1 MGHRA and CDR2 YSYEKL. CDR3 length: 14 amino acids. In DNA form, the CDR3 reads TGCGCCAGCAGCCGCGGACAGGGGGCAGGGGAGCAGTACTTC. Protein: CASSRGQGAGEQYF.

The V gene is TRBV28, the J gene TRBJ1-4, with D maybe TRBD1 (5 bases). The CDR3 has 15 amino acids. Germline CDR1 reads MDHEN; CDR2 reads SYDVKM. Trimming cost V 4 bases and J 8 bases, with 17 bases left between them. DNA of the CDR3: TGTGCCAGCAGTTCGGTACAGAGGGGCCGGGAAAAACTGTTTTTT. Its protein is CASSSVQRGREKLFF. The full variable domain, its missing parts supplied by reference TRBV28 and TRBJ1-4, is DVKVTQSSRYLVKRTGEKVFLECVQDMDHENMFWYRQDPGLGLRLIYFSYDVKMKEKGDIPEGYSVSREKKERFSLILESASTNQTSMYLCASSSVQRGREKLFFGSGTQLSVL.